The source of this T cell receptor (beta chain) is a study of T cell responses to AZD1222 COVID-19 vaccine. Findings of the study overall: The sample set comprised mostly white British donors with more females, and clonal diversity was possibly underestimated. The study found Spike-specific TCR breadth and depth rose after two AZD1222 doses. Mapped onto spike, vaccine-associated CD4 TCRs spanned it and were dominant at 160-218 and 743-854.

Second doses were pooled across both intervals (about 4 or about 12 weeks). About this clone: Its target is not known.

The length of the CDR3 is 14 residues. Germline CDR1 and CDR2: MNHEY and SVGAGI. Trimming shortened V by 1 base and J by 13 bases, and 14 bases separated the two germline ends. The method was immunoSEQ multiplex PCR; TCRdb's version includes in-frame clones alone and lacks a portion of them. This sample carries 250,000 to 300,000 clones, around 93% of them seen once, and the ten largest clones take roughly 0.6%. The TCR sequence derives from an adult who received the AZD1222 COVID-19 vaccine. The chain uses TRBV6-5 and TRBJ1-6; D possibly corresponds to TRBD1 (5 bases). The source material was peripheral blood, sampled 28 days after the second AZD1222 dose. The CDR3 coding sequence is TGTGCCAGCAGTTACTTAGTCAGGCAGGGTCCCCTCCACTTT. It yields the protein CASSYLVRQGPLHF.